This T cell receptor beta chain appears in the sequencing data of a study of OX40 agonist ivuxolimab in advanced cancers. The overall study: Dose-escalation patients were diagnosed with hepatocellular carcinoma, melanoma, renal cell cancer or head and neck cancer. Partial responses were achieved by three patients: one hepatocellular carcinoma, two cutaneous melanoma.

The germline V and J ends were trimmed by 0 bases and 4 bases, with 12 bases remaining between them. The CDR3 has 15 residues. Germline loops: CDR1 LGHNA, CDR2 YSLEER. Assay: immunoSEQ multiplex PCR; the TCRdb copy retains only in-frame clones and omits some. This sample has roughly 100,000 clones, with 70% to 90% found just once. Material: CD4+ or CD8+ T cells sorted from blood, obtained in a trial of the OX40 agonist ivuxolimab. The TCR was taken from an adult with an advanced solid tumor such as melanoma, head and neck, liver or kidney cancer. The genes are TRBV4-3 and TRBJ1-1, with unresolved D. CDR3 loop: CASSQESRSATEAFF. The CDR3 region has the DNA TGCGCCAGCAGCCAAGAATCCAGGTCGGCCACTGAAGCTTTCTTT.